Listed below are T cell receptor beta chains from one sample, sequenced in a study of human T cells and chemical hapten exposure. TCRdb redid the calling of the RACE reads with MiXCR, one entry per CDR3 protein. The sample shows nearly 85,000 distinct CDR3 sequences, 11% of them seen only once. The sample was whole blood, taken in connection with sensitization to the hapten diphenylcyclopropenone (DPC). The receptors originated from a man younger than 30 with alopecia areata. Some clones in this sample may be carry-over from other donors' samples. CDR3s include the opening cysteine and the closing phenylalanine or tryptophan. A D gene is named only where the DNA matches it firmly. Size is stated for part of the rows, as once, few or many counts, or as a class when the clone is expanded.

CDR3: CASRTGRDTGELFF
DNA: TGTGCCAGCAGGACGGGACGGGACACCGGGGAGCTGTTTTTT
D: NA
V: TRBV6-2/TRBV6-3
size: NA
J: TRBJ2-2

CDR3: CATSRTGGDGYTF
DNA: TGTGCCACCAGCAGGACAGGGGGCGATGGCTACACCTTC
D: TRBD1
V: TRBV15
size: few
J: TRBJ1-2

CDR3: CASSYSRQTEAFF
DNA: TGTGCCAGCAGTTACTCGCGACAGACTGAAGCTTTCTTT
D: NA
V: TRBV6-6
size: many
J: TRBJ1-1

CDR3: CASTPDLAKNIQYF
DNA: TGTGCCAGCACCCCGGACCTCGCCAAAAACATTCAGTACTTC
D: NA
V: TRBV25-1
size: few
J: TRBJ2-4

CDR3: CASSWGRNTEAFF
DNA: TGTGCCAGCAGTTGGGGCAGGAACACTGAAGCTTTCTTT
D: NA
V: TRBV28
size: NA
J: TRBJ1-1

CDR3: CASSRPGTGVYGYTF
DNA: TGCGCCAGCAGCCGCCCCGGGACAGGGGTCTATGGCTACACCTTC
D: TRBD1
V: TRBV4-1
size: many
J: TRBJ1-2

CDR3: CASSRRLAKNIQYF
DNA: TGTGCCAGCAGTCGTAGACTAGCCAAAAACATTCAGTACTTC
D: NA
V: TRBV13
size: NA
J: TRBJ2-4

CDR3: CASSQDAGPMNTEAFF
DNA: TGCGCCAGCAGCCAAGATGCAGGGCCAATGAACACTGAAGCTTTCTTT
D: NA
V: TRBV4-3
size: few
J: TRBJ1-1

CDR3: CASSLSGDRADTQYF
DNA: TGTGCCAGCAGCCTCAGCGGGGATAGGGCAGATACGCAGTATTTT
D: TRBD2
V: TRBV7-6
size: few
J: TRBJ2-3

CDR3: CASSARSGAGNSPLHF
DNA: TGTGCCAGCAGCGCCCGGTCGGGCGCCGGTAATTCACCCCTCCACTTT
D: NA
V: TRBV11-2
size: NA
J: TRBJ1-6

CDR3: CATSDLLGDRTYNEQFF
DNA: TGTGCCACCAGTGACCTCTTAGGGGACAGGACCTACAATGAGCAGTTCTTC
D: TRBD1
V: TRBV24-1
size: NA
J: TRBJ2-1

CDR3: CASSPPAGMETQYF
DNA: TGTGCCAGCTCACCACCGGCAGGGATGGAGACCCAGTACTTC
D: NA
V: TRBV18
size: many
J: TRBJ2-5

CDR3: CSARRAGQGDGIQYF
DNA: TGCAGTGCTAGAAGGGCCGGGCAGGGTGATGGCATTCAGTACTTC
D: NA
V: TRBV20-1
size: few
J: TRBJ2-4

CDR3: CASRTGATTDTQYF
DNA: TGTGCCAGCAGGACGGGGGCGACCACAGATACGCAGTATTTT
D: NA
V: TRBV11-2
size: few
J: TRBJ2-3

CDR3: CASGTWTRGGSSTDTQYF
DNA: TGTGCTAGTGGTACCTGGACGCGGGGGGGATCTTCCACAGATACGCAGTATTTT
D: TRBD2
V: TRBV12-5
size: few
J: TRBJ2-3

CDR3: CASSTTRGDEQFF
DNA: TGTGCCAGCAGCACTACCCGAGGGGATGAGCAGTTCTTC
D: NA
V: TRBV7-2
size: once
J: TRBJ2-1

CDR3: CASSFTGGSGPQHF
DNA: TGTGCCAGCAGCTTTACAGGGGGAAGTGGTCCCCAGCATTTT
D: TRBD1
V: TRBV7-2
size: many
J: TRBJ1-5

CDR3: CASSLYSRRGLENIQYF
DNA: TGTGCCAGCAGCTTATACTCTAGGAGGGGCTTGGAAAACATTCAGTACTTC
D: NA
V: TRBV5-4
size: few
J: TRBJ2-4

CDR3: CATSDSPFLDRDQETQYF
DNA: TGTGCCACCAGTGATTCCCCGTTCTTAGACAGGGATCAAGAGACCCAGTACTTC
D: TRBD1
V: TRBV24-1
size: many
J: TRBJ2-5

CDR3: CASSYRLYNEQFF
DNA: TGTGCCAGCAGCTACCGACTTTACAATGAGCAGTTCTTC
D: NA
V: TRBV6-5
size: many
J: TRBJ2-1

CDR3: CASSLALAGGTDTQYF
DNA: TGTGCCAGCAGCTTAGCGCTAGCGGGGGGCACAGATACGCAGTATTTT
D: TRBD2
V: TRBV7-6
size: NA
J: TRBJ2-3

CDR3: CASNHRAAETQYF
DNA: TGTGCCAGCAACCATCGGGCTGCAGAGACCCAGTACTTC
D: NA
V: TRBV6-2/TRBV6-3
size: many
J: TRBJ2-5